This entry describes one T cell receptor (beta chain). Its antigen is not known. This sample is drawn from a study of identifying expanded T cells in peripheral blood. Study findings and constraints: Variance in clone template counts between approximately 2-week samples significantly increased with total template count across all healthy donors.

The data were produced by immunoSEQ multiplex PCR, yet TCRdb's version contains in-frame clones alone and is incomplete. The repertoire holds some 72,000 clones, with roughly 88% as singletons. CDR3 length equals 18 residues. Germline values: CDR1 SGHDT, CDR2 YYEEEE. Trimming took 6 bases from V and 0 from J; bases not matched to a gene: 14. No infections or other immune events were documented during collection. The sample consisted of blood. This sequence joins TRBV5-6 and TRBJ2-3, with 9 bases lining up with TRBD1. The receptor was derived from a person aged 18 to 70 in good health. CDR3 nucleotide sequence: TGTGCCAGCACCTATGGGACAGGGACTTACCGCAGCACAGATACGCAGTATTTT. Its protein is CASTYGTGTYRSTDTQYF.